The present T cell receptor beta chain was sequenced within a study of T cell responses to AZD1222 COVID-19 vaccine. The V gene's germline CDR1 is MNHEY and CDR2 SVGAGI. The CDR3 spans 15 residues. V dropped 6 bases and J dropped 4 bases, with 18 bases sitting between them. To note about this clone: What it binds is not known.

Sequencing used immunoSEQ multiplex PCR; TCRdb keeps in-frame clones, though not all of them. Of over 120,000 clones detected, around 91% appear once; the ten largest clones hold roughly 1.7%. Regarding the study as a whole: Only 5 or 6 people who got AZD1222 tested seropositive at baseline. Samples come after the peak T cell response, not at day 14.

The genes are TRBV6-5 and TRBJ2-5; tentative D call: TRBD2 (5 bases). The clonotype was recovered from an adult in good health. The source material was peripheral blood, sampled on day 0 of AZD1222 vaccination. This chain's CDR3 is CASRSGPKSGETQYF. The CDR3 nucleotides are TGTGCCAGCAGGTCCGGACCCAAAAGCGGAGAGACCCAGTACTTC.